The rows below give T cell receptor beta chains drawn from one sample of a study of radiation and T cells in renal cell carcinoma. Method: immunoSEQ multiplex PCR; TCRdb's copy keeps in-frame clones and lacks some. The table shows about 62,000 clones, with about 80% occurring only once. The material was blood, obtained from a patient whose treatment included radiotherapy and nephrectomy. All receptors come from a man aged 55 to 70 with renal cell carcinoma. Each CDR3 is given with its conserved first and last residue. A D gene is named only where the DNA matches it firmly. Not all rows give a size; the values are once, few, many and, for expanded clones, a class.

D gene | J gene | CDR3 length | clone size | V gene | CDR3 protein | CDR3 DNA
- | TRBJ1-5 | 16 | - | TRBV2 | CASSATAGLSNQPQHF | TGTGCCAGCAGTGCTACGGCAGGACTTAGCAATCAGCCCCAGCATTTT
- | TRBJ2-3 | 14 | - | TRBV7-7 | CASSLDAGTDTQYF | TGTGCCAGCAGCTTAGATGCTGGCACAGATACGCAGTATTTT
- | TRBJ1-1 | 11 | few | TRBV29-1 | CSGGDNTEAFF | TGCAGCGGTGGGGATAACACTGAAGCTTTCTTT
- | TRBJ1-3 | 15 | - | TRBV2 | CASKPTGSTGNTIYF | TGTGCCAGCAAGCCCACAGGGAGCACTGGAAACACCATATATTTT
TRBD1 | TRBJ1-2 | 14 | - | TRBV18 | CASSPTDREDGYTF | TGTGCCAGCTCACCAACCGACAGGGAAGATGGCTACACCTTC
TRBD1 | TRBJ1-1 | 15 | - | TRBV5-6 | CASSWTGVGDTEAFF | TGTGCCAGCAGCTGGACAGGGGTTGGGGACACTGAAGCTTTCTTT
TRBD2 | TRBJ2-1 | 16 | - | TRBV18 | CASSPLSSGSYTEQFF | TGTGCCAGCTCACCATTGTCTAGCGGTTCGTACACTGAGCAGTTCTTC
TRBD2 | TRBJ2-5 | 13 | - | TRBV14 | CASSQSAGLAANF | TGTGCCAGCAGCCAATCCGCGGGACTAGCGGCCAACTTC
- | TRBJ1-5 | 13 | - | TRBV6-5 | CASSYSISQPQHF | TGTGCCAGCAGTTACTCGATAAGCCAGCCCCAGCATTTT
- | TRBJ2-7 | 15 | once | TRBV9 | CASSVSGQGGGEQYF | TGTGCCAGCAGCGTAAGCGGGCAGGGGGGTGGCGAGCAGTACTTC
- | TRBJ1-2 | 14 | - | TRBV5-4 | CASSFVEGTYGYTF | TGTGCCAGCAGCTTCGTCGAGGGTACCTATGGCTACACCTTC
- | TRBJ2-3 | 14 | - | TRBV29-1 | CSVVILRGTDTQYF | TGCAGCGTTGTAATCCTTCGTGGCACAGATACGCAGTATTTT
TRBD1 | TRBJ1-3 | 15 | - | TRBV6-6 | CASQQDRDPGNTIYF | TGTGCCAGCCAACAGGACAGGGACCCTGGAAACACCATATATTTT
TRBD1 | TRBJ1-1 | 16 | - | TRBV10-3 | CAISEGQGRGNTEAFF | TGTGCCATCAGTGAGGGACAGGGGAGAGGGAACACTGAAGCTTTCTTT
- | TRBJ1-1 | 13 | - | TRBV30 | CAWGRTMNTEAFF | TGTGCCTGGGGACGGACGATGAACACTGAAGCTTTCTTT
- | TRBJ2-3 | 14 | - | TRBV7-9 | CASRTAPNTDTQYF | TGTGCCAGCAGGACAGCTCCGAACACAGATACGCAGTATTTT
TRBD1 | TRBJ2-3 | 16 | - | TRBV5-4 | CASSRGQGTRSDTQYF | TGTGCCAGCAGCCGGGGACAGGGTACTCGTTCAGATACGCAGTATTTT
- | TRBJ1-5 | 13 | - | TRBV6-6 | CASTEQSSQPQHF | TGTGCCAGCACTGAACAGTCCAGTCAGCCCCAGCATTTT
TRBD1 | TRBJ2-6 | 19 | - | TRBV19 | CASSIVRGQGAPGANVLTF | TGTGCCAGTAGTATAGTCCGGGGACAGGGGGCGCCTGGGGCCAACGTCCTGACTTTC
- | TRBJ1-4 | 17 | - | TRBV6-1 | CASSARVEFATNEKLFF | TGTGCCAGCAGTGCCAGGGTAGAATTTGCAACTAATGAAAAACTGTTTTTT
TRBD2 | TRBJ2-5 | 15 | - | TRBV7-3 | CASSADSGRGETQYF | TGTGCCAGCAGCGCCGACAGCGGGAGGGGAGAGACCCAGTACTTC
- | TRBJ2-1 | 11 | - | TRBV20-1 | CSARGPGEQFF | TGCAGTGCGCGTGGACCTGGTGAGCAGTTCTTC
TRBD1 | TRBJ2-3 | 16 | - | TRBV19 | CASSTTGTGFTDTQYF | TGTGCCAGTAGTACTACCGGGACAGGGTTCACAGATACGCAGTATTTT
- | TRBJ1-5 | 16 | - | TRBV27 | CASSHAAGSLNQPQHF | TGTGCCAGCAGCCATGCCGCCGGCAGCCTCAATCAGCCCCAGCATTTT
- | TRBJ1-3 | 15 | - | TRBV6-5 | CASSYSSSGSNTIYF | TGTGCCAGCAGTTACTCGAGTTCAGGGTCGAACACCATATATTTT
- | TRBJ2-3 | 17 | - | TRBV18 | CASSPFGYGSSTDTQYF | TGTGCCAGCTCACCATTCGGGTATGGATCTAGCACAGATACGCAGTATTTT
- | TRBJ2-7 | 15 | - | TRBV7-9 | CASSSRRRASYEQYF | TGTGCCAGCAGCTCCCGTAGGCGGGCCTCCTACGAGCAGTACTTC
- | TRBJ1-1 | 14 | - | TRBV30 | CAWNEGKGNTEAFF | TGTGCCTGGAACGAAGGTAAAGGGAACACTGAAGCTTTCTTT
- | TRBJ2-3 | 16 | - | TRBV5-1 | CASSFRWKTSTDTQYF | TGCGCCAGCAGCTTTAGGTGGAAGACTAGCACAGATACGCAGTATTTT
TRBD2 | TRBJ2-1 | 15 | - | TRBV19 | CASSPIIAGGNEQFF | TGTGCCAGTAGCCCCATCATAGCGGGGGGTAATGAGCAGTTCTTC
TRBD1 | TRBJ1-6 | 15 | - | TRBV30 | CAWTRTDRDNSPLHF | TGTGCCTGGACTCGGACGGACAGGGATAATTCACCCCTCCACTTT
TRBD1 | TRBJ1-5 | 15 | few | TRBV19 | CASSRDRGRNQPQHF | TGTGCCAGTAGTCGAGACAGGGGGCGGAATCAGCCCCAGCATTTT
- | TRBJ1-2 | 14 | - | TRBV19 | CASSIAGGYDGYTF | TGTGCCAGTAGTATAGCCGGAGGGTACGATGGCTACACCTTC
TRBD1 | TRBJ1-1 | 14 | - | TRBV7-2 | CASSSTGGDTEAFF | TGTGCCAGCAGCTCGACAGGGGGAGACACTGAAGCTTTCTTT
- | TRBJ2-1 | 13 | - | TRBV9 | CASSSLGDEEQFF | TGTGCCAGCAGCAGTCTGGGGGACGAAGAGCAGTTCTTC
TRBD2 | TRBJ2-5 | 15 | - | TRBV2 | CASSYGLAGGETQYF | TGTGCCAGCAGTTATGGACTAGCGGGAGGCGAGACCCAGTACTTC
TRBD2 | TRBJ2-1 | 15 | - | TRBV5-1 | CASSLELAAYNEQFF | TGCGCCAGCAGCTTGGAACTAGCGGCCTACAATGAGCAGTTCTTC
TRBD1 | TRBJ1-4 | 13 | once | TRBV5-6 | CASSLDRGGGKIF | TGTGCCAGCAGCTTGGACAGGGGGGGAGGAAAGATTTTT
- | TRBJ2-5 | 18 | - | TRBV19 | CASSPYGGGPRSQETQYF | TGTGCCAGTAGCCCCTATGGGGGGGGCCCTAGGTCCCAAGAGACCCAGTACTTC
TRBD1 | TRBJ2-1 | 15 | - | TRBV5-4 | CASSSGTGGYNEQFF | TGTGCCAGCAGCTCCGGGACAGGGGGATACAATGAGCAGTTCTTC
- | TRBJ1-5 | 15 | - | TRBV4-1 | CASSQGTASNQPQHF | TGCGCCAGCAGCCAGGGAACAGCTAGCAATCAGCCCCAGCATTTT
- | TRBJ1-1 | 13 | - | TRBV9 | CASSVRDTRKAFF | TGTGCCAGCAGCGTCCGGGACACCCGAAAAGCTTTCTTT
- | TRBJ1-1 | 15 | once | TRBV19 | CAAASPMSLNTEAFF | TGTGCCGCCGCGAGCCCGATGTCCCTGAACACTGAAGCTTTCTTT
TRBD2 | TRBJ2-3 | 15 | - | TRBV5-1 | CASSLGTSATDTQYF | TGCGCCAGCAGCTTAGGGACTAGCGCCACAGATACGCAGTATTTT
- | TRBJ2-7 | 13 | once | TRBV10-3 | CAIRSGTLYEQYF | TGTGCCATCAGATCCGGGACCCTCTACGAGCAGTACTTC